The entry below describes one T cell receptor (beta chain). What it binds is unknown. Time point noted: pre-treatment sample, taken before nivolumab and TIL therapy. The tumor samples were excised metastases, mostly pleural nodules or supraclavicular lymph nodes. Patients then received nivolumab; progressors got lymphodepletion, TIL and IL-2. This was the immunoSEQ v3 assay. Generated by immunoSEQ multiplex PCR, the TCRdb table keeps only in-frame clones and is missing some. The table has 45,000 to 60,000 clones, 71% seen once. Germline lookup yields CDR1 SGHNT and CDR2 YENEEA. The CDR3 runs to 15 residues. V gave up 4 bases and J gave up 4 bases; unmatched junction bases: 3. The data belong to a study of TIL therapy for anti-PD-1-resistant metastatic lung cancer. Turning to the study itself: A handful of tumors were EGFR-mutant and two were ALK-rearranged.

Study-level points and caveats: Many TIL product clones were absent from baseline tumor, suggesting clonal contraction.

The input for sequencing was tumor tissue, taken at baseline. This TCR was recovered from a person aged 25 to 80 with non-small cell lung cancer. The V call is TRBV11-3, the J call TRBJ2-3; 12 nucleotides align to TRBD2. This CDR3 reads CASSSGLAGPDTQYF. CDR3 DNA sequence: TGTGCCAGCAGCTCGGGACTAGCGGGTCCAGATACGCAGTATTTT.